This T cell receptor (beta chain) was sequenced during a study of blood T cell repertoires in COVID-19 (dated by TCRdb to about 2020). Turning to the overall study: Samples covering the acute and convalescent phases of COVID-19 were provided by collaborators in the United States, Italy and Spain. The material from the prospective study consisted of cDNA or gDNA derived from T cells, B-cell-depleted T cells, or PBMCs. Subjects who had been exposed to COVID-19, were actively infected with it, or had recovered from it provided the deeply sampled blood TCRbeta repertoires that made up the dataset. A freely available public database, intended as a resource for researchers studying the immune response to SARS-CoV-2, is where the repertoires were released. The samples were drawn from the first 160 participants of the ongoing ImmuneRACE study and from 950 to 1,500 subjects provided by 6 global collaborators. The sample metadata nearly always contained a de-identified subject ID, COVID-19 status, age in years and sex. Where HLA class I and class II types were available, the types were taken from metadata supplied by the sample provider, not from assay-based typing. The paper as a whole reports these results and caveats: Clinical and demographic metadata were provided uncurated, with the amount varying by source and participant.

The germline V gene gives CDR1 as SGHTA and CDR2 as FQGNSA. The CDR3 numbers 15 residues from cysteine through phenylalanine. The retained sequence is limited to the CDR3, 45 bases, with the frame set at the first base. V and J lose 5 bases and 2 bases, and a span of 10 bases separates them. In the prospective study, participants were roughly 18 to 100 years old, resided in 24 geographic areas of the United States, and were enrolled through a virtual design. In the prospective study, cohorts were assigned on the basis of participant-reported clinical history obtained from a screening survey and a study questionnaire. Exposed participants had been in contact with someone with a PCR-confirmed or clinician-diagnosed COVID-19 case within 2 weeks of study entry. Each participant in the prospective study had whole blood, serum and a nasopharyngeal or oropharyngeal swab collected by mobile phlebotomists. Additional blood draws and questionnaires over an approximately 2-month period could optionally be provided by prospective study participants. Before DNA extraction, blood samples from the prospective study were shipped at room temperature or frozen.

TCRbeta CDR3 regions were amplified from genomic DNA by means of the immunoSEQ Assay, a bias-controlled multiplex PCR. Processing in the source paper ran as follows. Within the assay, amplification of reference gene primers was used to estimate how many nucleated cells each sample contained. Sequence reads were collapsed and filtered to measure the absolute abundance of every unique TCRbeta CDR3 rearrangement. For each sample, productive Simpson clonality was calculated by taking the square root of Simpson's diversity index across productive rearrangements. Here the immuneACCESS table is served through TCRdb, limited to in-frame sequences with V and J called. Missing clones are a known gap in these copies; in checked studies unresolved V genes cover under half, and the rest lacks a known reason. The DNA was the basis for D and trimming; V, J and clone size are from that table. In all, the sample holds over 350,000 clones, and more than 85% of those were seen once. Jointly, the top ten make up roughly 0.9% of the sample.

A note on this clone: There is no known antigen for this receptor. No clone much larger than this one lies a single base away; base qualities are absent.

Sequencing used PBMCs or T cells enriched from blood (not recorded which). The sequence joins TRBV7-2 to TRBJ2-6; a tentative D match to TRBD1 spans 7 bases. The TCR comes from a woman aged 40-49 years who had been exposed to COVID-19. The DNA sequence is TGTGCCAGCAGCCCAGGGGGGCCTGGGGCCAACGTCCTGACTTTC. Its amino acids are CASSPGGPGANVLTF.